This T cell receptor (beta chain) was retrieved from a study of T cells in Graves' hyperthyroidism and ophthalmopathy. Findings and limits, study-wide: Through a model of 13 V-J features, ophthalmopathy was separated from stable hyperthyroidism.

The source material, RNA transcripts, was used to amplify TCR beta CDR3 regions. The TCR CDR3 was amplified in a first-round RT-PCR using the HTBI primer set. TCRdb processed the multiplex PCR reads anew with MiXCR; each CDR3 protein has one entry. Of approximately 430,000 distinct CDR3 sequences in the sample, about a sixth were seen once. Diagnostic assessment was based on clinical symptoms, serum thyroxine and TRAb, thyroid ultrasound and orbital computed tomography. This CDR3 has 17 residues. V was clipped by 3 bases and J by 4 bases; unmatched bases: 10. Per germline, CDR1 DFQATT and CDR2 SNEGSKA (reference sequence). Details on this clonotype: The antigen is undetermined.

The TCR originated in a young woman with Graves' hyperthyroidism. The material sequenced was blood. The chain joins TRBV20-1 to TRBJ2-3, with 13 positions matching TRBD2. The CDR3 sequence is CSASFGLAGEGADTQYF. The CDR3 bases are TGCAGTGCTAGCTTCGGACTAGCGGGAGAGGGGGCAGATACGCAGTATTTT.